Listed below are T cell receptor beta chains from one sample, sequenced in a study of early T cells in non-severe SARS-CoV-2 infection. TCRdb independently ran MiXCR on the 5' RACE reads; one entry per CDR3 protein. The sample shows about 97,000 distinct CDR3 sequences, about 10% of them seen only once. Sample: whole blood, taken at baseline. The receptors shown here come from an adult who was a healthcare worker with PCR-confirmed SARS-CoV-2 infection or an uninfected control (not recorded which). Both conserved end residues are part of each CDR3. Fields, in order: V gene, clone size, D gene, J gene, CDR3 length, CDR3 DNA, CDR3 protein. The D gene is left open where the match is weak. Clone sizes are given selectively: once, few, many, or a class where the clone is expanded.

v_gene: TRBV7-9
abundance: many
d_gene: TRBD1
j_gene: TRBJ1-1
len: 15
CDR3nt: TGTGCCAGCAGCCTCCCTGGACAGGCGAGCTTTGAAGCTTTCTTT
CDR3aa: CASSLPGQASFEAFF

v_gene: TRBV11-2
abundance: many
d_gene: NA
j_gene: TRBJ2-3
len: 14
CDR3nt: TGTGCCAGCAGCTTAGGCGGGTCCACAGATACGCAGTATTTT
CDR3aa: CASSLGGSTDTQYF

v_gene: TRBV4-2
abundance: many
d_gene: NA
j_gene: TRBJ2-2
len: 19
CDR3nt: TGTGCCAGCAGCCAAGATGGGGGACTGGGCAGGGAGAACACCGGGGAGCTGTTTTTT
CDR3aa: CASSQDGGLGRENTGELFF

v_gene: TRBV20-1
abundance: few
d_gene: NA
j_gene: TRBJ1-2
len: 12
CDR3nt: TGCAGTGCTGAACGTGAAGACTATGGCTACACCTTC
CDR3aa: CSAEREDYGYTF

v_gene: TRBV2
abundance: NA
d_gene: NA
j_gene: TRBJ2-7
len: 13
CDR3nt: TGTGCCAGCAGTGAAGCGGGCGGGGACGAGCAGTACTTC
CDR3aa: CASSEAGGDEQYF

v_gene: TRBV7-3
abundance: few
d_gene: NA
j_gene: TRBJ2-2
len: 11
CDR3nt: TGTGCCAGCAGCAGCACCGGGGAGCTGTTTTTT
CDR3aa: CASSSTGELFF

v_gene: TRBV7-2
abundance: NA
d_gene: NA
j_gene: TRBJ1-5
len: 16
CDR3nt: TGTGCCAGCAGCTTAGAGGGCCTCAACGGCAATCAGCCCCAGCATTTT
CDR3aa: CASSLEGLNGNQPQHF

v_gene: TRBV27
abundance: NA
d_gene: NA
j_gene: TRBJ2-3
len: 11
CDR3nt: TGTGCCAGCAAATTAGAAGATACGCAGTATTTT
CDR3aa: CASKLEDTQYF

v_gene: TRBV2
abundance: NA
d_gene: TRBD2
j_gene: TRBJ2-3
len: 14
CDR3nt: TGTGCCAGCAGTCGAGACGGGGGGGCAGATACGCAGTATTTT
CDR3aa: CASSRDGGADTQYF

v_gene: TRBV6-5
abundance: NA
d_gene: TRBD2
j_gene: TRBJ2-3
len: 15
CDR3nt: TGTGCCAGCAGTTACTCGAGACTAGCCACAGATACGCAGTATTTT
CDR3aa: CASSYSRLATDTQYF

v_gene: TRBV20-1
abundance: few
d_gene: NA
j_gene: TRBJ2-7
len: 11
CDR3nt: TGCAGTGCTAGCGGGCCCCTGGAGCAGTACTTC
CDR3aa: CSASGPLEQYF

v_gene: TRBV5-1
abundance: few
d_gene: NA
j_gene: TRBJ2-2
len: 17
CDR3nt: TGCGCCAGCAGCTCCCACCCGGACGGGGGGCCGAACGGGGAGCTGTTTTTT
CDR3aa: CASSSHPDGGPNGELFF

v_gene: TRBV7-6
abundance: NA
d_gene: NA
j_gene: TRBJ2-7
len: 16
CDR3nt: TGTGCCAGCAGCTTATCGCCGGGAGTGGTAGGGGGCGAGCAGTACTTC
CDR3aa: CASSLSPGVVGGEQYF

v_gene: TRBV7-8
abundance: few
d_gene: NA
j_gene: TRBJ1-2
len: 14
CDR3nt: TGTGCCAGCAGCCCACCGGGGAAGGGCGATGGCTACACCTTC
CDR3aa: CASSPPGKGDGYTF

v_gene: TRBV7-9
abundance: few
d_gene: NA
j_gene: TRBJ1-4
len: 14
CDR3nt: TGTGCCAGCAGCTCCGAAGGGGGGCGTGAAAAACTGTTTTTT
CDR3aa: CASSSEGGREKLFF

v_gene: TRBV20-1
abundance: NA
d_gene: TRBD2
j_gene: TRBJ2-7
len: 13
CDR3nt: TGCAGTGCACCGCCAGCGGGAGGCTATGGGCAGTACTTC
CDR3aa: CSAPPAGGYGQYF

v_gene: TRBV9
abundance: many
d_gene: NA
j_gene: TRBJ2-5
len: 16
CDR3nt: TGTGCCAGCAGCGATCAGTTCCAGGGTCCCCAAGAGACCCAGTACTTC
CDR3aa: CASSDQFQGPQETQYF

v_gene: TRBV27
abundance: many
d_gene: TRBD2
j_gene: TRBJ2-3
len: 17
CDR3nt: TGTGCCAGCAGTTTGGTGGGACTAGCGGGGGGCAAAGATACGCAGTATTTT
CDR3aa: CASSLVGLAGGKDTQYF

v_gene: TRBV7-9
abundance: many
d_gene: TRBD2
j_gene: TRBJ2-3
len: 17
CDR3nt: TGTGCCAGCAGCAACGGAGGAGCGGGGGAGTACACAGATACGCAGTATTTT
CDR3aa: CASSNGGAGEYTDTQYF

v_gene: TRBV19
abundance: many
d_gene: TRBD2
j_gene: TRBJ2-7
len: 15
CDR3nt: TGTGCCAGTAGCTCCGGGAGGTCGAGCTCCTACGAGCAGTACTTC
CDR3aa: CASSSGRSSSYEQYF

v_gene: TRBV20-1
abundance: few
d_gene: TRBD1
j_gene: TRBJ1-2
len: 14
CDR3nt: TGCAGTGCTAGTAAGGGGGCCACTTCCGAGGGCTACACCTTC
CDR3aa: CSASKGATSEGYTF

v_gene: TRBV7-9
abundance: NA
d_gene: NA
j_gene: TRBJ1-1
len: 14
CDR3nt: TGTGCCAGCAGCAACCCTGGCCCGAACACTGAAGCTTTCTTT
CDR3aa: CASSNPGPNTEAFF

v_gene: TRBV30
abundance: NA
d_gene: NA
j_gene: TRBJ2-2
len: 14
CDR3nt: TGTGCCTGGAGTGTAAGGTCAAGGGCCGGGGAGCTGTTTTTT
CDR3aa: CAWSVRSRAGELFF

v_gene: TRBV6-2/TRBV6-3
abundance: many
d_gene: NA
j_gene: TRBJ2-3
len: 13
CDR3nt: TGTGCCAGCAGTTACGACAGCACAGATACGCAGTATTTT
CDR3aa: CASSYDSTDTQYF

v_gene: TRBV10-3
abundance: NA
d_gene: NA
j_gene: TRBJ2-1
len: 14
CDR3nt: TGTGCCACCAAAAATGCGGGCCCCCTCTCTGAGCAGTTCTTC
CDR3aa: CATKNAGPLSEQFF

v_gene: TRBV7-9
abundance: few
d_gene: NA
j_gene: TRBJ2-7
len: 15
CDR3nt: TGTGCCAGCAGTCAATTGCGGGGCCCAAAGGGGGAGCAGTACTTC
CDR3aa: CASSQLRGPKGEQYF

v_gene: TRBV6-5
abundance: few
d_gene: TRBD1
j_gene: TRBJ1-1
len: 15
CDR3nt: TGTGCCAGCAGAATGACAGGGGGTGTGAACACTGAAGCTTTCTTT
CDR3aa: CASRMTGGVNTEAFF

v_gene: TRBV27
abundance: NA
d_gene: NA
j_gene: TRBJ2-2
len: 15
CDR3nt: TGTGCCAGCAGTTTCAAACCGTACCCAACCGGGGAGCTGTTTTTT
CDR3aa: CASSFKPYPTGELFF

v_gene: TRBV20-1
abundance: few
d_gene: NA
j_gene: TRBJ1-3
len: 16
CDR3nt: TGCAGTGCTAGAGTTTTGATGTCTAACTCTGGAAACACCATATATTTT
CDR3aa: CSARVLMSNSGNTIYF

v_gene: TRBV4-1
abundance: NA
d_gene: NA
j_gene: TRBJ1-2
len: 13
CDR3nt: TGCGCCAGCAGCCAACGCGAGGTCTATGGCTACACCTTC
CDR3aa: CASSQREVYGYTF

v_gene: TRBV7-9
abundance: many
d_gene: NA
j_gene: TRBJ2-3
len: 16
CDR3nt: TGTGCCAGCAGCGGAAACATCTATGAGGAAACAGATACGCAGTATTTT
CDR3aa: CASSGNIYEETDTQYF

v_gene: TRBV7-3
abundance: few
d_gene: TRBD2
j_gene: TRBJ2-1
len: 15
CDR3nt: TGTGCCAGCAGCATCCTAGCGGGAGGAAACAATGAGCAGTTCTTC
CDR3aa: CASSILAGGNNEQFF

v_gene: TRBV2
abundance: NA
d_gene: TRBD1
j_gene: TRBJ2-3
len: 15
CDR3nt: TGTGCCAGTTGTCAGGACAGGGCTACCACAGATACGCAGTATTTT
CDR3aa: CASCQDRATTDTQYF

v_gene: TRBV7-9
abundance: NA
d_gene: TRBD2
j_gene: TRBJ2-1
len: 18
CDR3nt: TGTGCCAGCAGCTCTCTAGCGGGAGGGCAATTCTCCTACAATGAGCAGTTCTTC
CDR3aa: CASSSLAGGQFSYNEQFF

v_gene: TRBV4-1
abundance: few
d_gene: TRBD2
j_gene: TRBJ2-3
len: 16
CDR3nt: TGCGCCAGCAGCCAAGATAGCGGGGGGGGTACAGATACGCAGTATTTT
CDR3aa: CASSQDSGGGTDTQYF

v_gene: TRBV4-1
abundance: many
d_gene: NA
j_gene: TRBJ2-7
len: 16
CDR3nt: TGCGCCAGCAGCCAAGACTCCACTCTTCCACTTTACGAGCAGTACTTC
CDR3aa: CASSQDSTLPLYEQYF

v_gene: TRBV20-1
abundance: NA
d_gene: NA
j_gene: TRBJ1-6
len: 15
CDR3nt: TGCAGTGCTAGAGATCCCGGGACATATAATTCACCCCTCCACTTT
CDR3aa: CSARDPGTYNSPLHF

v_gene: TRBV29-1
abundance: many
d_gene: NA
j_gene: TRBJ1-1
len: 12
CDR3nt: TGCAGCGCCGGACAATCGAACACTGAAGCTTTCTTT
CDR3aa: CSAGQSNTEAFF